This T cell receptor beta chain came from a study of shared clonotypes between healthy human individuals. The ends lost 8 bases at V and 6 bases at J; junction bases unmatched: 11. This CDR3 comprises 14 residues. Germline lookup yields CDR1 MDHEN and CDR2 SYDVKM. Libraries were prepared by immunoSEQ multiplex PCR; TCRdb keeps only in-frame clonotypes and omits some of them. The table has about a million clones, 65% to 75% seen once. The chain employs TRBV28 and TRBJ1-2, with 8 bases matching TRBD1. The sequencing sample was made of memory CD4+ T cells sorted from blood. Documented subset: CD45RA-negative fraction. The clonotype comes from a man aged 18 to 29 in good health. The CDR3 nucleotides read TGTGCCAGCGCATCCTCGGGACAGGATCATGGCTACACCTTC. Amino acid sequence: CASASSGQDHGYTF.